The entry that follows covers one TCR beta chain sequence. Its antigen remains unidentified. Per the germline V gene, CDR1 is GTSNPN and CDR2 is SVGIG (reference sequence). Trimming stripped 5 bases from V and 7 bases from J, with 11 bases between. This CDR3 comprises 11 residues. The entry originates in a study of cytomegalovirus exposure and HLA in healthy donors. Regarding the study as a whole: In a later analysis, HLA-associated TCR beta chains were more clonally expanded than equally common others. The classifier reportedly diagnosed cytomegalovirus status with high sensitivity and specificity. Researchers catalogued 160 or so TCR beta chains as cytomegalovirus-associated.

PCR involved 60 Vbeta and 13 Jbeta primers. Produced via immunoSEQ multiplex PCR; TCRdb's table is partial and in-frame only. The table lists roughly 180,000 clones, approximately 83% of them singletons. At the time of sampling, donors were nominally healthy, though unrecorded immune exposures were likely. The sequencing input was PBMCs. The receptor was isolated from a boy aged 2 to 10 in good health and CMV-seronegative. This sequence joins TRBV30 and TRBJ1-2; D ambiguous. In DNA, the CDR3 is TGTGCCTGGTCCCCCGACATTGGCTACACCTTC. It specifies CAWSPDIGYTF.